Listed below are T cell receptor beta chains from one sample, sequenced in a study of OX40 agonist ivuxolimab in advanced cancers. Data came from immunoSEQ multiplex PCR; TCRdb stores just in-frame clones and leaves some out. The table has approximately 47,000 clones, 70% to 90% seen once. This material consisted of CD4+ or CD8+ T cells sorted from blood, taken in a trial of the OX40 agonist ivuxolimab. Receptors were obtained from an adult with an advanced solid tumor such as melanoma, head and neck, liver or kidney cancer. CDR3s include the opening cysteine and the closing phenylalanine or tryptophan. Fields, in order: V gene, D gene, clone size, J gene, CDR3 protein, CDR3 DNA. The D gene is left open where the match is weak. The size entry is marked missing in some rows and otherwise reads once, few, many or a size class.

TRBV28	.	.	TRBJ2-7	CASSLLQEVNEQYF	TGTGCCAGCAGTTTATTACAGGAGGTCAACGAGCAGTACTTC
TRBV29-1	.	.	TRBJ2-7	CSVATGSYEQYF	TGCAGCGTCGCCACAGGCTCCTACGAGCAGTACTTC
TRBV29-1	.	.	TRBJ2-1	CSVEEEGFSYNEQFF	TGCAGCGTTGAAGAGGAGGGCTTCTCCTACAATGAGCAGTTCTTC
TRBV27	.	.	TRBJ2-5	CASEIPWETQYF	TGTGCCAGCGAAATCCCGTGGGAGACCCAGTACTTC
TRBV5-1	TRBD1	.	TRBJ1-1	CASSWGDRGMNTEAFF	TGCGCCAGCAGCTGGGGGGACAGGGGCATGAACACTGAAGCTTTCTTT
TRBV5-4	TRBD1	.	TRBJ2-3	CASRPRQGSTDTQYF	TGTGCCAGCAGACCTCGACAGGGTAGCACAGATACGCAGTATTTT
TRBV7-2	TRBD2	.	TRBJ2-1	CASSLEGLAGSYNEQFF	TGTGCCAGCAGCTTAGAGGGACTAGCGGGGAGTTACAATGAGCAGTTCTTC
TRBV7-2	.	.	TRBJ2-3	CASSLATGGTDTQYF	TGTGCCAGCAGCTTAGCGACCGGGGGCACAGATACGCAGTATTTT
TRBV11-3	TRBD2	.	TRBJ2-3	CASSFGTSGTTDTQYF	TGTGCCAGCAGCTTTGGGACTAGCGGTACCACAGATACGCAGTATTTT
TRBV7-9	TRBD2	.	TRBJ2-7	CASSTRLLAGADYEQYF	TGTGCCAGCAGCACACGGCTACTAGCGGGGGCCGACTACGAGCAGTACTTC
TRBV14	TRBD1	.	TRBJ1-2	CASSTRDRGIYGYTF	TGTGCCAGCAGCACCCGGGACAGGGGCATCTATGGCTACACCTTC
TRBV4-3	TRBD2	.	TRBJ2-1	CASSQDEAGQAYNEQFF	TGCGCCAGCAGCCAAGATGAAGCGGGGCAAGCCTACAATGAGCAGTTCTTC
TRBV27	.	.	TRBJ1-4	CASTNSPWANEKLFF	TGTGCCAGCACCAATTCACCTTGGGCTAATGAAAAACTGTTTTTT
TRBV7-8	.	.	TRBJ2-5	CASSLQENQETQYF	TGTGCCAGCAGTCTACAGGAGAACCAAGAGACCCAGTACTTC
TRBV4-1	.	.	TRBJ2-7	CASSQSSRGAAYEQYF	TGCGCCAGCAGCCAATCTTCGAGGGGGGCCGCCTACGAGCAGTACTTC
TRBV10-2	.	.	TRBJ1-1	CASSDPGVNTEAFF	TGCGCCAGCAGTGATCCAGGTGTGAACACTGAAGCTTTCTTT
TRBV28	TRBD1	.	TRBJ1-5	CASSMTGGNNQPQHF	TGTGCCAGCAGTATGACAGGGGGCAACAATCAGCCCCAGCATTTT
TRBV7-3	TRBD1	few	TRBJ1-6	CASSADRASPLHF	TGTGCCAGCAGCGCGGACAGGGCTTCACCCCTCCACTTT
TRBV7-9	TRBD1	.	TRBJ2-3	CASSSTTGWVSTDTQYF	TGTGCCAGCAGCTCCACGACAGGGTGGGTTAGCACAGATACGCAGTATTTT
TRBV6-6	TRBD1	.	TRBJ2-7	CASSLKTGTVDEQYF	TGTGCCAGCAGTTTAAAGACAGGGACAGTAGACGAGCAGTACTTC